This TCR beta chain was captured in a study of shared clonotypes between healthy human individuals. Regarding the study as a whole: Apart from blood, nothing was sampled; tissue repertoires likely differ. At large depth, rarefaction still showed sorted-subset sequencing to be incomplete. The generation probabilities recorded for non-shared clonotypes fell below those of clonotypes shared by all four donors.

Sequenced by immunoSEQ multiplex PCR; TCRdb stores in-frame clones only, minus some. In the table there are roughly 1 million clones, approximately 68% of which are singletons. Free of recent acute infections or vaccinations, the donors were healthy HIV-negative adults. Notes on this clone: Antigen unknown.

This sequence originates from a man younger than 35 in good health. Sequenced material: memory CD4+ T cells sorted from blood. Subset described: CD45RA-negative fraction.

In DNA, the CDR3 is TGTGCCAGCAGTTTTGGGCCACGCGATCCGGATACGCAGTATTTT. Amino acids: CASSFGPRDPDTQYF. J is TRBJ2-3 and V is TRBV11-2; D remains unclear. The CDR3 has 15 amino acids. The V and J ends lost 6 bases and 6 bases respectively, with 19 bases between them. Germline CDR1 and CDR2: SGHAT and FQNNGV. The entire variable domain, with the rest obtained from reference TRBV11-2 and TRBJ2-3, is as follows: EAGVAQSPRYKIIEKRQSVAFWCNPISGHATLYWYQQILGQGPKLLIQFQNNGVVDDSQLPKDRFSAERLKGVDSTLKIQPAKLEDSAVYLCASSFGPRDPDTQYFGPGTRLTVL.